Sequencing of this T cell receptor beta chain was carried out in a study of shared clonotypes between healthy human individuals. The repertoire was sequenced with immunoSEQ multiplex PCR; TCRdb's copy has only in-frame clones and lacks some. Of approximately 2.1 million clones in the sample, over 90% are singletons; the top ten hold around 0.4%. The CDR3 contains 16 residues. CDR1 and CDR2 from the germline V gene are MNHEY and SVGAGI. The V segment lost 0 bases and the J segment 5 bases; nucleotides outside the gene matches: 6. The receptor's source is a man between 18 and 29 years old in good health. Some clones in this sample may be carry-over from other donors' samples. Sequenced: naive CD4+ T cells from PBMCs. Subset specified: CD45RA+ positively selected. The J gene is TRBJ2-7, the V gene TRBV6-5; 11 bases map to TRBD1. This CDR3 is CASSYSRGQGANEQYF. The CDR3 coding sequence is TGTGCCAGCAGTTACTCAAGAGGACAGGGGGCCAACGAGCAGTACTTC.